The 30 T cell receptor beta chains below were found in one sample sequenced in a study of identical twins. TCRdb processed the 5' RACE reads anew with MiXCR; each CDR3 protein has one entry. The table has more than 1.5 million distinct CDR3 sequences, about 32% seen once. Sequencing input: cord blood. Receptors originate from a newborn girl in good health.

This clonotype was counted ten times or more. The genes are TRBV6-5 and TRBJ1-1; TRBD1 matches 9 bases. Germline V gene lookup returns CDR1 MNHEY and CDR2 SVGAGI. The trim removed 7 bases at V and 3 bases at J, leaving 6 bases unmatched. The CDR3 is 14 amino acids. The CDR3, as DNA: TGTGCCAGCATTATGACAGGGGGAGACACTGAAGCTTTCTTT. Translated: CASIMTGGDTEAFF.

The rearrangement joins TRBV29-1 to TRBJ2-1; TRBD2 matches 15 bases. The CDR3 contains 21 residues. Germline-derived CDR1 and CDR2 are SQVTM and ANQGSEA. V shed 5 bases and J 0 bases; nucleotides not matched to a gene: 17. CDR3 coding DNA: TGCAGCGTTTACGGACTAGCGGGGGGGCCGGTATCCCGAAGCTCCTACAATGAGCAGTTCTTC. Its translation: CSVYGLAGGPVSRSSYNEQFF.

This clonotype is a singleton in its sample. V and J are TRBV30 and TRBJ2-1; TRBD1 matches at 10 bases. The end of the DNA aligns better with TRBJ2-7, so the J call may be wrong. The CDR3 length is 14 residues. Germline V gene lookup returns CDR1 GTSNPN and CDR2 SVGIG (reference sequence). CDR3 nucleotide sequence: TGTGCCTGGAGCAAGGGACAGGGGTTCGATGAGCAGTACTTC. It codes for CAWSKGQGFDEQYF.

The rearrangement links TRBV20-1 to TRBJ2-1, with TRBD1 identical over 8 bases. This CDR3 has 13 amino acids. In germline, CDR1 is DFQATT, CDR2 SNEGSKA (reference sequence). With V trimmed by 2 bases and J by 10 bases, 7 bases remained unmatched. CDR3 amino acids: CSARRFQGAEQFF. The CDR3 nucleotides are TGCAGTGCTAGACGTTTTCAGGGGGCCGAGCAGTTCTTC.

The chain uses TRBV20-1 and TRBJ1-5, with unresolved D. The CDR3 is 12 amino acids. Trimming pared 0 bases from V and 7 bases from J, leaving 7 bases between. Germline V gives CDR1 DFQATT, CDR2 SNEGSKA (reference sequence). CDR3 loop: CSARDLSQPQHF. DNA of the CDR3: TGCAGTGCTAGAGATTTGAGCCAGCCCCAGCATTTT.

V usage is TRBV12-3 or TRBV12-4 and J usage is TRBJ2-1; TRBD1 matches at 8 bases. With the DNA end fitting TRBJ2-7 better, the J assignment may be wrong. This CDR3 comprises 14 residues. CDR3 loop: CASTHRGTYNEQYF. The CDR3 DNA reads TGTGCCAGCACCCACAGGGGGACCTACAATGAGCAGTACTTC.

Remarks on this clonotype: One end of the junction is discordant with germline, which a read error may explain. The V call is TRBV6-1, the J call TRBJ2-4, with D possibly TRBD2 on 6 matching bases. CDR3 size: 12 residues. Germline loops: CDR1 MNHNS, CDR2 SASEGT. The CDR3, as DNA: TGTGCCGGCAGTGGTAATGGCGGGGAGCAGTACTTC. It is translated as CAGSGNGGEQYF.

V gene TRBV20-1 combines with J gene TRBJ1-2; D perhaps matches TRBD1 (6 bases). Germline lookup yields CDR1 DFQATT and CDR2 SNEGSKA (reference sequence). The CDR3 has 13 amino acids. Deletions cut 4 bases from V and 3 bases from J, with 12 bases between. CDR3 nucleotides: TGCAGTGCTACCCCCACAGGGTACTATGGCTACACCTTC. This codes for CSATPTGYYGYTF.

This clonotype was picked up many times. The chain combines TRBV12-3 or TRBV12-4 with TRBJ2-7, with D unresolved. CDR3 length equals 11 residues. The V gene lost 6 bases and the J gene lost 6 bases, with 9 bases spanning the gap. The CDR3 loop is CASSPMGEQYF. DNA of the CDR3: TGTGCCAGCAGCCCCATGGGCGAGCAGTACTTC.

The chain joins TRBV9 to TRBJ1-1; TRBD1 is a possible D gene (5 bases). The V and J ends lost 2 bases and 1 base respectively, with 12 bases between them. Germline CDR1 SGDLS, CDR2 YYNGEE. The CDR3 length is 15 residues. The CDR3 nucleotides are TGTGCCAGCAGCGTCACCGGGACCAGGAACACTGAAGCTTTCTTT. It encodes CASSVTGTRNTEAFF.

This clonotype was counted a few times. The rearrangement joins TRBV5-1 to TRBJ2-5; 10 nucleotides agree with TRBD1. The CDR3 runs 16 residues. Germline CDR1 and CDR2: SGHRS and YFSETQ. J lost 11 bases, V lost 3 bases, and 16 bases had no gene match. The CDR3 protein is CASSSTGTGVYNEQYF. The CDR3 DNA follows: TGCGCCAGCAGCTCTACCGGGACAGGGGTATACAATGAGCAGTACTTC.

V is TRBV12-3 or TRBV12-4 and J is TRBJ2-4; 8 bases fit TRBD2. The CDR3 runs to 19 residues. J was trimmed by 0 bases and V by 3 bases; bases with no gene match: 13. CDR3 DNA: TGTGCCAGCAGTTTGGGACTCGGGAGCGGGGGCCAAGCCAAAAACATTCAGTACTTC. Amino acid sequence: CASSLGLGSGGQAKNIQYF.

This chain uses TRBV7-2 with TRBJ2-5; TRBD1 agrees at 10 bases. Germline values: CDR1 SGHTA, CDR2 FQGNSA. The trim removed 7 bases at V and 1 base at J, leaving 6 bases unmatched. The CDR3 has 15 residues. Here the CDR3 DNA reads TGTGCCAGCACCCTGACAGGGGGCCGCCAAGAGACCCAGTACTTC. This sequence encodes CASTLTGGRQETQYF.

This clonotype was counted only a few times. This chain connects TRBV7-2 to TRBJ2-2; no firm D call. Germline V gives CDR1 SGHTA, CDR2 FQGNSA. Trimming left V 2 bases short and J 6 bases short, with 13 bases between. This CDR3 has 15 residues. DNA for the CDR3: TGTGCCAGCAGCTTATCGTCTCGGCGTTCCGGGGAGCTGTTTTTT. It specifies CASSLSSRRSGELFF.

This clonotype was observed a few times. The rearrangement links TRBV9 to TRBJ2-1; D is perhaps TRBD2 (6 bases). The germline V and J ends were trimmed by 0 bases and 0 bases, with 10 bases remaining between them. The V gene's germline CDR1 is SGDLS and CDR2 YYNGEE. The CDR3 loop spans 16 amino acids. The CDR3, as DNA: TGTGCCAGCAGCGTAGAGGGTAGCGGCTCCTACAATGAGCAGTTCTTC. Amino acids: CASSVEGSGSYNEQFF.

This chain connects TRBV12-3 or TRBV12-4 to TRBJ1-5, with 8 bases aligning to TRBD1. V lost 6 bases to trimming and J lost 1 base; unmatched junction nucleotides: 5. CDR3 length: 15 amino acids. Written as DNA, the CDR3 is TGTGCCAGCAGCCAGACAGGGGTAAGCAATCAGCCCCAGCATTTT. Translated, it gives CASSQTGVSNQPQHF.

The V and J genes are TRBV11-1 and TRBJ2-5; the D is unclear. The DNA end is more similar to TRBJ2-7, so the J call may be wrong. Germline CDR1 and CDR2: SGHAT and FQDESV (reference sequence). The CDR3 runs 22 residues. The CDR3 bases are TGTGCCAGCAGCTTAAATTCCCCTAGGGCTCCTACGAGCAGTACCTTATTTTACGAGCAGTACTTC. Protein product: CASSLNSPRAPTSSTLFYEQYF.

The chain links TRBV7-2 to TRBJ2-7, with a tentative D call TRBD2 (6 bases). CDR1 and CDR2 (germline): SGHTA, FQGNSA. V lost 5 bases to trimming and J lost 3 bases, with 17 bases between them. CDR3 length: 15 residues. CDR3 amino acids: CASSLRAGSDYEQYF. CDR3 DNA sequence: TGTGCCAGCAGCCTTCGGGCGGGGTCCGACTACGAGCAGTACTTC.

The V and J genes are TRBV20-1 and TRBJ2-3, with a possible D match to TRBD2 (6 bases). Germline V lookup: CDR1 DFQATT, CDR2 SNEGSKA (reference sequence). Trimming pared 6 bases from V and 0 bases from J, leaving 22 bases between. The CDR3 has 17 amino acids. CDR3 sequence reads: CSATTESGFPSTDTQYF. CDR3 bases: TGCAGTGCCACTACAGAAAGCGGGTTTCCTAGCACAGATACGCAGTATTTT.

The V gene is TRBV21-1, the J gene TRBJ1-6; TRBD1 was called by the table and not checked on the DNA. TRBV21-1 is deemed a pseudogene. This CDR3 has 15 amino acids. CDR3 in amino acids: CASSKETGYNSPLHF. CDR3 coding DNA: TGTGCCAGCAGCAAAGAAACAGGGTATAATTCACCCCTCCACTTT.

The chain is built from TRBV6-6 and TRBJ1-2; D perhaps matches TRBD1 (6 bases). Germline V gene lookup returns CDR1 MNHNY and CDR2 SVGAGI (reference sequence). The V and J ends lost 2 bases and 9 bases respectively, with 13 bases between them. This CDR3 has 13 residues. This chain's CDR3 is CASSYADWGRYTF. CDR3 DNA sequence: TGTGCCAGCAGTTACGCCGACTGGGGGCGCTACACCTTC.

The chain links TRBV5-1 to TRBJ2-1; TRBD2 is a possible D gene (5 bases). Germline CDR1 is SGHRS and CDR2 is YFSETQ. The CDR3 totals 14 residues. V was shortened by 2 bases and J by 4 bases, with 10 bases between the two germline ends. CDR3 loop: CASSFSVVYNEQFF. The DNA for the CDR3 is TGCGCCAGCAGCTTTAGCGTCGTATACAATGAGCAGTTCTTC.

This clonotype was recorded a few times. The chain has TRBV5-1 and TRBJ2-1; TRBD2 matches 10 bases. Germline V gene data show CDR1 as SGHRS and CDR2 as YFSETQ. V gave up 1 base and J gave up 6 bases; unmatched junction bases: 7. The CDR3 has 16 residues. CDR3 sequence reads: CASSLISSGGANEQFF. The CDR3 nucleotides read TGCGCCAGCAGCTTGATTTCCAGCGGGGGGGCCAATGAGCAGTTCTTC.

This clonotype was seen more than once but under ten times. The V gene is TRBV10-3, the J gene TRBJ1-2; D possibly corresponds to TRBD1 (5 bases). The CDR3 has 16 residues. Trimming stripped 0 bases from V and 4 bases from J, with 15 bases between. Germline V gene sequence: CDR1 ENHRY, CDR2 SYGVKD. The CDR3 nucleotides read TGTGCCATCAGTGAGTCGCTGTACAGGTCCACCTATGGCTACACCTTC. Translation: CAISESLYRSTYGYTF.

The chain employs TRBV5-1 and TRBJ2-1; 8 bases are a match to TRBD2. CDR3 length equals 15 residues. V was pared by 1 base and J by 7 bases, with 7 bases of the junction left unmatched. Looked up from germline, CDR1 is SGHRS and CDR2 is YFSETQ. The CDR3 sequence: CASSLLGVAGNEQFF. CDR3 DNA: TGCGCCAGCAGCTTGTTAGGGGTAGCGGGGAATGAGCAGTTCTTC.

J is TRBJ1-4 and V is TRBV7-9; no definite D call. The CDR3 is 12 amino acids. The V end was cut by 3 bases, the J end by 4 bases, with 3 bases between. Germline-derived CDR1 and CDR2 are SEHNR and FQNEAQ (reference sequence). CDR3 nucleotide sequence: TGTGCCAGCAGCTTCATTAATGAAAAACTGTTTTTT. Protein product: CASSFINEKLFF.

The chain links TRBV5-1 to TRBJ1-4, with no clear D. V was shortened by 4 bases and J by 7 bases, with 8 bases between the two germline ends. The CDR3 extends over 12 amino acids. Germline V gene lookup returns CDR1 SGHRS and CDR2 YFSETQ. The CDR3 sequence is CASSMEAEKLFF. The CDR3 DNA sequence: TGCGCCAGCAGCATGGAGGCTGAAAAACTGTTTTTT.

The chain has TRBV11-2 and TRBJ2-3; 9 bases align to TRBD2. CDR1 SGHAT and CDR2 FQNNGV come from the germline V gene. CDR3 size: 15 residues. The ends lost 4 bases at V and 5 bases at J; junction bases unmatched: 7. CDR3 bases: TGTGCCAGCAGCTGGCTCCCGACTAGCGGAGATACGCAGTATTTT. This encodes CASSWLPTSGDTQYF.

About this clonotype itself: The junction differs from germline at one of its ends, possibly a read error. The CDR3 spells CASRTSGGAPDAQYF. The CDR3 DNA follows: TGTGCCAGCCGTACTAGCGGGGGGGCCCCAGATGCGCAGTATTTT. The V and J genes are TRBV25-1 and TRBJ2-3, with 13 positions matching TRBD2. Germline-derived CDR1 and CDR2 are MGHDK and SYGVNS. CDR3 size: 15 residues.

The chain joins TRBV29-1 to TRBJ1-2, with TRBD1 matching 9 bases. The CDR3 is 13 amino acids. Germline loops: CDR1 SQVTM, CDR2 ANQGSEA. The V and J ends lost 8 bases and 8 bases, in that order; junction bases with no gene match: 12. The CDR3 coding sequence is TGCAGCTCGAGTCCCGGGACAGGGTCCGGCTACACCTTC. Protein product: CSSSPGTGSGYTF.